The entry below describes one T cell receptor beta chain. Ages ranged from 18 to 89 years, with residence in around 24 US areas. Participant reports of clinical history set cohort assignment. The data belong to a study of blood T cell repertoires in COVID-19. Study at large: Italy, Spain and the United States were the sources of the convalescent and acute COVID-19 samples.

The V gene's germline CDR1 is SNHLY and CDR2 FYNNEI. The CDR3 contains 14 residues. The trim removed 5 bases at V and 5 bases at J, leaving 5 bases unmatched. The assay was immunoSEQ multiplex PCR, and TCRdb's table has in-frame clones only and misses some. The sample consists of approximately 250,000 clones, 70% to 90% of them appearing once. Specimen: PBMCs or T cells enriched from blood (not recorded which). The TCR originated in a woman aged 30 to 39 with acute COVID-19. The V gene is TRBV2, the J gene TRBJ2-1; 8 bases align to TRBD1. CDR3 nucleotides: TGTGCCAGCAGTACCGACAGGGGTAACAATGAGCAGTTCTTC. Amino acids: CASSTDRGNNEQFF.